Reported below is one T cell receptor (beta chain). The data are from a study of cytomegalovirus exposure and HLA in healthy donors. The CDR3 length is 14 residues. CDR1 is WNHNN and CDR2 is SYGVQD in the germline V gene (reference sequence). With 4 bases removed from V and 1 base from J, the gap between germline ends came to 10 bases. The assay was immunoSEQ multiplex PCR, and TCRdb's table has in-frame clones only and misses some. The table shows roughly 270,000 clones, with roughly 88% occurring only once. The V call is TRBV10-1, the J call TRBJ1-1, with TRBD1 as a possible D gene (6 bases). The receptor's source is a woman under 30 in good health and CMV-seronegative. Sequencing was performed on PBMCs. This CDR3 is CASSVGTSNTEAFF. The CDR3 bases are TGCGCCAGCAGTGTAGGGACATCGAACACTGAAGCTTTCTTT.